Shown below are 24 T cell receptor beta chains from a single sample sequenced in a study of CD8+ T cells in alopecia areata listed by TCRdb under 2018. Libraries came from the immunoSEQ multiplex PCR assay. For TCR sequencing, RNA was extracted from every sample and reverse transcribed into cDNA to serve as template. The clones in this table, taken by TCRdb from immuneACCESS, are in-frame only. Not every clone is retained; where verified, under half of the shortfall comes from an unresolved V gene, and the cause of the rest is unknown. Recorded for this sample are about 200,000 clones; approximately 53% of them occurred a single time. The top ten hold 4% to 6% of the sample. The sequenced sample consisted of CD8+ T cells sorted from blood. The receptors derive from a human donor in good health.

This chain uses TRBV29-1 with TRBJ1-1; TRBD1 matches 7 bases. V was pared by 7 bases and J by 0 bases, with 5 bases of the junction left unmatched. Germline CDR1 reads SQVTM; CDR2 reads ANQGSEA. The CDR3 is 13 amino acids. CDR3 loop: CSASTGLNTEAFF. The CDR3 DNA follows: TGCAGCGCGTCGACAGGGCTGAACACTGAAGCTTTCTTT.

This clone has only a few counts. V usage is TRBV29-1 and J usage is TRBJ2-4; D is possibly TRBD1 (5 bases). This CDR3 region has 14 residues. Germline CDR1 reads SQVTM; CDR2 reads ANQGSEA. The V end lost 6 bases, the J end lost 3 bases, and 15 bases lay between the germline ends. The CDR3 DNA sequence: TGCAGCGTAGGGCTCGGAGACAGCAAAAACATTCAGTACTTC. It yields the protein CSVGLGDSKNIQYF.

The genes are TRBV6-5 and TRBJ2-5; TRBD1 is a possible D gene (5 bases). The CDR3 spans 14 residues. V lost 6 bases, J lost 3 bases, and 14 bases lay in between. The germline CDR1 and CDR2 sequences are MNHEY and SVGAGI. Here the CDR3 DNA reads TGTGCCAGCAGCCTTTTCTTAGGGGAAGAGACCCAGTACTTC. As protein: CASSLFLGEETQYF.

This rearrangement joins TRBV7-9 to TRBJ2-1; D gene unclear. Trimming stripped 5 bases from V and 2 bases from J, with 13 bases between. This CDR3 has 15 residues. CDR1 is SEHNR and CDR2 is FQNEAQ in the germline V gene (reference sequence). CDR3 residues: CASSLQLLTYNEQFF. The CDR3 nucleotides read TGTGCCAGCAGCCTACAGTTGCTTACCTACAATGAGCAGTTCTTC.

The chain joins TRBV2 to TRBJ2-3, with D possibly being TRBD1 (5 bases). Looked up from germline, CDR1 is SNHLY and CDR2 is FYNNEI. Trimming left V 8 bases short and J 6 bases short, with 15 bases between. CDR3 length: 13 amino acids. The CDR3 region has the DNA TGTGCCAGCCTTCAGGGAACCGCGGATACGCAGTATTTT. Translating gives CASLQGTADTQYF.

V gene TRBV2 combines with J gene TRBJ2-5; no definite D call. Per germline, CDR1 SNHLY and CDR2 FYNNEI. The germline V and J ends were trimmed by 1 base and 0 bases, with 3 bases remaining between them. CDR3 length: 13 residues. The DNA of the CDR3 is TGTGCCAGCAGTGAAGAGTACCAAGAGACCCAGTACTTC. Its protein is CASSEEYQETQYF.

The rearrangement links TRBV28 to TRBJ2-5; either TRBD1 or TRBD2 may supply D (6 bases each). The CDR3 runs to 15 residues. Per the germline V gene, CDR1 is MDHEN and CDR2 is SYDVKM. V lost 5 bases to trimming and J lost 4 bases, with 17 bases between them. The CDR3 is CASSAVGGIGETQYF. The CDR3, as DNA: TGTGCCAGCAGTGCCGTGGGGGGCATTGGAGAGACCCAGTACTTC.

This sequence joins TRBV27 and TRBJ1-2; TRBD1 aligns across 9 bases. This CDR3 has 13 amino acids. Germline lookup yields CDR1 MNHEY and CDR2 SMNVEV (reference sequence). V lost 7 bases, J lost 7 bases, and 7 bases stayed unmatched. CDR3: CASTEGQGSGYTF. As DNA, the CDR3 is TGTGCCAGCACGGAAGGACAGGGGTCTGGCTACACCTTC.

The rearrangement joins TRBV11-2 to TRBJ2-5, with 9 bases aligning to TRBD1. In germline, CDR1 is SGHAT, CDR2 FQNNGV. Germline trimming cut 4 bases from V and 1 base from J; bases unmatched to any gene: 4. The CDR3 runs to 15 residues. The CDR3 region is CASSYGTGSQETQYF. The CDR3 coding sequence is TGTGCCAGCAGCTATGGGACAGGGTCCCAAGAGACCCAGTACTTC. The full variable domain, its missing parts supplied by reference TRBV11-2 and TRBJ2-5, is EAGVAQSPRYKIIEKRQSVAFWCNPISGHATLYWYQQILGQGPKLLIQFQNNGVVDDSQLPKDRFSAERLKGVDSTLKIQPAKLEDSAVYLCASSYGTGSQETQYFGPGTRLLVL.

This sequence joins TRBV5-6 and TRBJ1-2, with no clear D. V gave up 5 bases and J gave up 3 bases, with 11 bases separating them. Germline CDR1 and CDR2: SGHDT and YYEEEE. This CDR3 is built from 13 residues. DNA for the CDR3: TGTGCCAGCAGTTCGGACGGGTACTATGGCTACACCTTC. Translated: CASSSDGYYGYTF.

This clone qualifies as medium-sized. This chain connects TRBV4-1 to TRBJ1-2; maybe TRBD1 (5 bases). Trimming took 2 bases from V and 1 from J, leaving 20 bases between them. CDR1 is MGHRA and CDR2 is YSYEKL in the germline V gene. This CDR3 is 18 amino acids long. The CDR3 reads CASSQPSGRRELNYGYTF. The DNA of the CDR3 is TGCGCCAGCAGCCAACCATCGGGACGCCGGGAACTTAACTATGGCTACACCTTC.

The chain links TRBV5-6 to TRBJ2-7; 11 bases are a match to TRBD1. V shed 3 bases, J shed 5 bases, and the junction held 10 bases outside the gene matches. The germline CDR1 and CDR2 sequences are SGHDT and YYEEEE. The CDR3 spans 16 residues. The CDR3 nucleotides are TGTGCCAGCAGCTGGGGTGCGCGGACAGGGGGCGACGAGCAGTACTTC. This codes for CASSWGARTGGDEQYF.

J is TRBJ2-7 and V is TRBV6-6, with TRBD1 matching over 9 bases. Germline V gives CDR1 MNHNY, CDR2 SVGAGI (reference sequence). CDR3 length: 16 amino acids. The trim removed 0 bases at V and 4 bases at J, leaving 7 bases unmatched. CDR3 nucleotides: TGTGCCAGCAGTTACTCCCGCGGACAGGGGAAATACGAGCAGTACTTC. Its protein is CASSYSRGQGKYEQYF.

V and J are TRBV29-1 and TRBJ1-2; 7 bases map to TRBD1. V dropped 7 bases and J dropped 1; count of bases not matched to a gene: 3. CDR1 SQVTM and CDR2 ANQGSEA come from the germline V gene. The CDR3 has 12 amino acids. The CDR3 nucleotides read TGCAGCGGGGGGGACAGTAACTATGGCTACACCTTC. Residues: CSGGDSNYGYTF.

DNA of the CDR3: TGTGCCAGCAGCCTCGGACAGGCGGGTGAGCAGTTCTTC. Translating gives CASSLGQAGEQFF. The chain has TRBV11-2 and TRBJ2-1; 7 bases are a match to TRBD1. Trimming took 5 bases from V and 9 from J; bases not matched to a gene: 7. CDR1 and CDR2 (germline): SGHAT, FQNNGV. The CDR3 is made up of 13 amino acids.

The V gene is TRBV11-2, the J gene TRBJ2-7; D might be TRBD1 (5 bases). The CDR3 is made up of 13 amino acids. V gave up 1 base and J gave up 6 bases, with 10 bases separating them. The V gene's germline CDR1 is SGHAT and CDR2 FQNNGV. CDR3 nucleotides: TGTGCCAGCAGCTTAGTTGGGGCCGGCGAGCAGTACTTC. This translates into CASSLVGAGEQYF.

This sequence joins TRBV7-2 and TRBJ2-3; no clear D gene. Trimming removed 1 base at V and 0 bases at J, with 14 bases between. Germline-derived CDR1 and CDR2 are SGHTA and FQGNSA. CDR3 length: 17 residues. As DNA, the CDR3 is TGTGCCAGCAGCTTAGTTTCGCGAGATGAAAGCACAGATACGCAGTATTTT. It encodes CASSLVSRDESTDTQYF. The variable domain in full, with the rest retrieved from reference TRBV7-2 and TRBJ2-3, is GAGVSQSPSNKVTEKGKDVELRCDPISGHTALYWYRQSLGQGLEFLIYFQGNSAPDKSGLPSDRFSAERTGGSVSTLTIQRTQQEDSAVYLCASSLVSRDESTDTQYFGPGTRLTVL.

This chain links TRBV19 with TRBJ1-1; D not resolved. In germline, CDR1 is LNHDA, CDR2 SQIVND (reference sequence). The ends were cut back, 8 bases at V and 1 base at J, with 8 bases in the middle. The CDR3 loop spans 12 amino acids. The CDR3 DNA reads TGTGCCAGTTGCCTTGGGAACACTGAAGCTTTCTTT. Its translation: CASCLGNTEAFF.

The J gene is TRBJ2-7, the V gene TRBV7-3, with unresolved D. CDR3 length: 14 residues. V lost 5 bases and J 2 bases, leaving 13 bases between the germline ends. Germline CDR1 is SGHTA and CDR2 is FQGTGA. Here the CDR3 reads CASSPTGSPYEQYF. The DNA for the CDR3 is TGTGCCAGCAGCCCCACGGGCTCGCCCTACGAGCAGTACTTC.

The chain carries TRBV6-1 and TRBJ1-2, with 11 bases fitting TRBD1. CDR1 and CDR2 from the germline V gene are MNHNS and SASEGT. The CDR3 spans 14 residues. With V trimmed by 6 bases and J by 4 bases, 4 bases remained unmatched. CDR3 nucleotides: TGTGCCAGCAGCCTAGGGACAGGGGGCTATGGCTACACCTTC. Its protein product is CASSLGTGGYGYTF.

This clone was seen more than once but under ten times. The CDR3, as DNA: TGTGCCAGCAGCTCCGACCAACACAGCCAAGAGACCCAGTACTTC. As protein: CASSSDQHSQETQYF. The gene calls are TRBV5-5 and TRBJ2-5; D unresolved. The CDR3 totals 15 residues. Trimming left V 3 bases short and J 1 base short, with 13 bases between. The germline gives CDR1 SGHKS, CDR2 YYEKEE (reference sequence).

The table lists this clone with a few counts. The chain employs TRBV7-9 and TRBJ2-7; D is perhaps TRBD2 (5 bases). This CDR3 is built from 14 residues. The V gene's germline CDR1 is SEHNR and CDR2 FQNEAQ (reference sequence). V lost 5 bases to trimming and J lost 6 bases, with 17 bases between them. This chain's CDR3 is CASSAGLSPSEQYF. CDR3 bases: TGTGCCAGCAGCGCTGGACTGTCCCCCAGCGAGCAGTACTTC. The full variable domain, with the rest looked up from reference TRBV7-9 and TRBJ2-7, is DTGVSQNPRHKITKRGQNVTFRCDPISEHNRLYWYRQTLGQGPEFLTYFQNEAQLEKSRLLSDRFSAERPKGSFSTLEIQRTEQGDSAMYLCASSAGLSPSEQYFGPGTRLTVT.

This sequence joins TRBV7-8 and TRBJ2-5; no definite D call. CDR1 is SGHVS, CDR2 FQNEAQ, per germline. The CDR3 sequence is 12 residues long. The ends were cut back, 0 bases at V and 5 bases at J, with 4 bases in the middle. CDR3 protein: CASSLAGETQYF. DNA of the CDR3: TGTGCCAGCAGCTTAGCTGGGGAGACCCAGTACTTC.

The V and J genes are TRBV29-1 and TRBJ1-1; 7 nucleotides line up with TRBD1. From germline, CDR1 is SQVTM and CDR2 ANQGSEA. The CDR3 sequence is 12 residues long. The J segment lost 1 base and the V segment lost 6 bases, leaving 2 bases of the junction unmatched. The CDR3 region is CSVTGSNTEAFF. CDR3 coding DNA: TGCAGCGTGACAGGGTCGAACACTGAAGCTTTCTTT.